This T cell receptor beta chain is from a study of technical replicates of blood from several donors. TCRdb keeps only in-frame clones here, not all; method: immunoSEQ multiplex PCR. The data show tens of thousands of clones, 90% to 95% seen once. Germline CDR1 reads SQVTM; CDR2 reads ANQGSEA. Trimming removed 2 bases from V and 6 bases from J, with 23 bases in between. The CDR3 runs to 16 residues. Sequences were obtained from T cells isolated from PBMCs. The source of this sequence is a human donor in good health. The chain combines TRBV29-1 with TRBJ2-7; D is perhaps TRBD1 (5 bases). CDR3 sequence: CSVEFFIIGAGPEQYF. CDR3 nucleotide sequence: TGCAGCGTTGAATTTTTTATTATAGGGGCAGGGCCCGAGCAGTACTTC.